Below, one TCR beta chain is given with its context. The sample is drawn from a study of T cell changes during pregnancy in multiple sclerosis. Some clones are missing from TCRdb's copy, which holds only in-frame ones; the method was immunoSEQ multiplex PCR. This repertoire shows about 93,000 clones, over 80% found once; its top ten account for about 2%. V lost 2 bases to trimming and J lost 5 bases, with 13 bases between them. The V gene's germline CDR1 is SGHDT and CDR2 YYEEEE. The CDR3 totals 15 residues. The material was peripheral blood, obtained after pregnancy. The genes are TRBV5-6 and TRBJ1-4; no definite D call. The source is a female donor with multiple sclerosis, enrolled in a pregnancy study. This CDR3 reads CASSLVRVRNEKLFF. Here the CDR3 DNA reads TGTGCCAGCAGCTTAGTCCGGGTCCGAAATGAAAAACTGTTTTTT.